This T cell receptor (beta chain) was sequenced during a study of CD8 T cells in Susac syndrome. Per the germline V gene, CDR1 is SNHLY and CDR2 is FYNNEI. CDR3 length equals 14 residues. V was shortened by 6 bases and J by 7 bases, with 16 bases between the two germline ends. The RNA, about 0.45 to 1 ug, was put through reverse transcription using random hexamers. From the immunoSEQ multiplex PCR reads, TCRdb called clonotypes with MiXCR, one entry per CDR3 protein. The sample lists approximately 190,000 distinct CDR3 sequences, roughly 96% seen once, with 0.093% in the top ten. Sequenced material: CD4+ T cells from PBMCs. The rearrangement links TRBV2 to TRBJ2-4, with a weak D call TRBD2 (6 bases). This TCR was sampled from a human donor with multiple sclerosis. The CDR3, as DNA: TGTGCCAGCAGCTGGGACTCTCGCGGGAACATTCAGTACTTC. Protein sequence: CASSWDSRGNIQYF.